The T cell receptor (beta chain) described here comes from a study of T cell responses to AZD1222 COVID-19 vaccine. Study results and caveats: After the peak T cell response, and only then, were repertoires sampled.

This table comes from immunoSEQ multiplex PCR, and its TCRdb copy is limited to in-frame clones, with some not included. The sample has 130,000 to 150,000 clones; 91% are singletons. CDR1 SGHRS and CDR2 YFSETQ come from the germline V gene. This CDR3 has 14 residues. Trimming left V 1 base short and J 4 bases short, with 12 bases between. This clone was seen just once. What it recognizes is unknown. The source is an adult in good health. The material was peripheral blood, obtained on day 0 of AZD1222 vaccination. This chain connects TRBV5-1 to TRBJ2-7, with TRBD1 as a possible D gene (6 bases). The CDR3 DNA sequence: TGCGCCAGCAGCTTGCTCCCACAGGGATACGAGCAGTACTTC. Protein sequence: CASSLLPQGYEQYF.